Here is one T cell receptor (beta chain) with its context. Its specificity is not known. The sample is drawn from a study of T cell responses to AZD1222 COVID-19 vaccine. V lost 4 bases and J lost 2; bases outside the gene matches: 6. Germline CDR1 reads SGHRS; CDR2 reads YFSETQ. The length of the CDR3 is 14 residues. Study-wide findings and caveats: Donor demographics were predominantly white British with a female majority; clonal diversity may be underestimated.

Data came from immunoSEQ multiplex PCR; TCRdb stores just in-frame clones and leaves some out. Of roughly 200,000 clones in the sample, almost 95% were seen once. The gene calls are TRBV5-1 and TRBJ2-7, with 7 nucleotides matching TRBD1. The source is an adult in good health. The specimen comprised peripheral blood, sampled on day 0 of AZD1222 vaccination. The CDR3 region is CASSPGTAPYEQYF. CDR3 sequence (DNA): TGCGCCAGCAGCCCCGGGACAGCCCCCTACGAGCAGTACTTC.